This T cell receptor (beta chain) is from a study of beta chain features in type 1 diabetes. Study-wide points: A moderate, significant TCRB CDR3 shortening appeared in type 1 diabetes across four CD4+ subsets.

The investigators reverse transcribed all of the isolated RNA, so they sequenced expressed TCRB transcripts. Libraries were prepared by immunoSEQ multiplex PCR; TCRdb keeps only in-frame clonotypes and omits some of them. The sample consists of more than 250,000 clones, approximately 24% of them appearing once. CD4+ naive, central memory, regulatory and stem cell-like memory cells were sorted via CD45RO/CCR7/CD25/CD127/CD95/CD27. The CDR3 runs 13 residues. V dropped 3 bases and J dropped 4 bases, with 10 bases sitting between them. Germline V gene lookup returns CDR1 GTSNPN and CDR2 SVGIG (reference sequence). Comments on this clone: The antigen remains unidentified. Within the sample, other DNA sequences also encode this same CDR3.

The chain uses TRBV30 and TRBJ1-5; tentative D call: TRBD1 (6 bases). The clonotype was recovered from a woman aged 25 to 39 with type 1 diabetes. Material: naive CD4+ T cells from blood. CDR3 region: CAWSPTGNQPQHF. The CDR3 nucleotides are TGTGCCTGGAGCCCTACAGGGAATCAGCCCCAGCATTTT.